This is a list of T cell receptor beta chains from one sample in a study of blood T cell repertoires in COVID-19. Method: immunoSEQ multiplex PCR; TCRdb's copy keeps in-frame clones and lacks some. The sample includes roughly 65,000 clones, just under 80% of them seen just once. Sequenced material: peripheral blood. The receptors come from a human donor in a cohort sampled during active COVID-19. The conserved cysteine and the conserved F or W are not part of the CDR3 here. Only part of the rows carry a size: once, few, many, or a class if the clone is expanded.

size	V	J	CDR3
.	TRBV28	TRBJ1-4	ASSPTATNEKLF
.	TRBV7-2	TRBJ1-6	ASSRNRGNSPLH
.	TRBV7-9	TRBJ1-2	ASRPGSGARYGYT
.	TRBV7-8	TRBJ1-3	ASSHGTPGNTIY
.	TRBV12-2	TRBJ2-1	ASRPGGTGHNEQF
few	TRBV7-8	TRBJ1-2	ASSWTDYGYT
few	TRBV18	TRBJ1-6	ASSRDTNSPLH
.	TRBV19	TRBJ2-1	ASSQEGGATYNEQF
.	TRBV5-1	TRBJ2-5	ASSGQGDRETQY
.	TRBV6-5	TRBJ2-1	ASILKGGANEQF
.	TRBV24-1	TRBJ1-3	ATSDPTGGGNTIY
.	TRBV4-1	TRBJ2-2	ASSQDTGTGYSNTGELF
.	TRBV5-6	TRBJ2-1	ASSLGWHNNEQF
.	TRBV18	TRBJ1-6	ASSPVTESPLH
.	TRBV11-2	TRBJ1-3	ASSLGRSSGNTIY
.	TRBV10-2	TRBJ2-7	ASSEDPDRAHEQY
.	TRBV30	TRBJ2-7	AWSPRPGTYEQY
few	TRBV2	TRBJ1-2	ASSDQGKDYGYT
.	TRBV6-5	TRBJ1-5	ASSYSRSQPQH
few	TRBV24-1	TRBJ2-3	ATSAGQGAITDTQY
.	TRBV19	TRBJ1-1	ASSLGTGGTEAF
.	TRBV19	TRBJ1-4	ASRSRGLTNEKLF
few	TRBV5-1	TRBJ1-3	ASSPMDRDGNTIY
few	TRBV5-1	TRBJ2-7	ASSEQGGTYKQY
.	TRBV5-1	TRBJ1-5	ASSLEPERPQH
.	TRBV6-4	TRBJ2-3	ASSQLAGALTDTQY
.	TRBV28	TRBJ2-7	ASSSPREQY
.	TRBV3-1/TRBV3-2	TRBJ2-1	ASSQDQPAYNEQF
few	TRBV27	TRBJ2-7	ASSFQGGEQY
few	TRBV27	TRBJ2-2	ASSWGQHTGELF
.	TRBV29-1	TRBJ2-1	SVTGYNEQF
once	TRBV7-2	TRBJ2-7	ASSLVPSATYEQY
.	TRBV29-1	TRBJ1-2	SIWATSYGYT
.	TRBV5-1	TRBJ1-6	ASSLLGGYNSPLH
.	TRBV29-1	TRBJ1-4	SVAPAGGEKLF
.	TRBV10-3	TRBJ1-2	AISDRDRGNYGYT
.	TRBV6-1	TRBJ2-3	ASSEHRRVTDTQY